The next 22 T cell receptor beta chains were all read from a single sample in a study of shared clonotypes between healthy human individuals. Assay: immunoSEQ multiplex PCR; the TCRdb copy retains only in-frame clones and omits some. The table includes hundreds of thousands of clones, 73% detected once. Sequencing was performed on memory CD4+ T cells sorted from blood. Subset denoted: CD45RA-negative fraction. The receptors were gathered from a woman in her 30s in good health.

V and J are TRBV28 and TRBJ1-4; D gene ambiguous. CDR3 size: 14 residues. Germline V CDR1 and CDR2: MDHEN, SYDVKM. V lost 6 bases to trimming and J lost 3 bases, with 11 bases between them. The CDR3 region is CASSGGLPNEKLFF. CDR3 coding DNA: TGTGCCAGCAGCGGCGGGCTTCCTAATGAAAAACTGTTTTTT.

This clone was seen just once. The DNA for the CDR3 is TGTGCCAGCTCACGAGCTAGCGGGATAGACACAGATACGCAGTATTTT. Translating it yields CASSRASGIDTDTQYF. The chain employs TRBV18 and TRBJ2-3; 9 positions match TRBD2. The V segment lost 4 bases and the J segment 2 bases; nucleotides outside the gene matches: 7. Germline V gene lookup returns CDR1 KGHSH and CDR2 LQKENI. This CDR3 has 16 amino acids.

CDR3: CASSPGLQGLYEQYF. CDR3 sequence (DNA): TGTGCCAGCTCACCAGGTTTGCAGGGGTTGTACGAGCAGTACTTC. The chain carries TRBV18 and TRBJ2-7; the D gene is possibly TRBD1 (6 bases). Per germline, CDR1 KGHSH and CDR2 LQKENI. The CDR3 covers 15 residues. Trimming removed 2 bases at V and 4 bases at J, with 15 bases between.

This clone was found many times. The rearrangement uses TRBV5-1 and TRBJ1-3; 9 nucleotides line up with TRBD1. Germline V gives CDR1 SGHRS, CDR2 YFSETQ. The CDR3 extends over 16 amino acids. Trimming removed 4 bases from V and 0 bases from J; junction bases left unmatched: 5. DNA of the CDR3: TGCGCCAGCAGCCTGACAGGGGGGATCTCTGGAAACACCATATATTTT. This sequence encodes CASSLTGGISGNTIYF.

The gene calls are TRBV9 and TRBJ1-1; D remains unclear. V gave up 0 bases and J gave up 0 bases, with 6 bases separating them. CDR1 and CDR2 (germline): SGDLS, YYNGEE. This CDR3 has 14 amino acids. The CDR3 nucleotides are TGTGCCAGCAGCGTAGAGTTGGTGAACACTGAAGCTTTCTTT. As protein: CASSVELVNTEAFF.

The chain employs TRBV5-4 and TRBJ2-3; D tentatively reads TRBD1 or TRBD2 (5 bases each). Trimming took off 2 bases at V and 9 bases at J, with 19 bases between the two ends. The length of the CDR3 is 15 residues. CDR1 and CDR2 from the germline V gene are SGHNT and YYREEE (reference sequence). CDR3 loop: CASSLGRTTGGTQYF. The DNA of the CDR3 is TGTGCCAGCAGCTTAGGGAGAACCACAGGTGGGACGCAGTATTTT. Supplemented by reference TRBV5-4 and TRBJ2-3, the full variable domain reads ETGVTQSPTHLIKTRGQQVTLRCSSQSGHNTVSWYQQALGQGPQFIFQYYREEENGRGNFPPRFSGLQFPNYSSELNVNALELDDSALYLCASSLGRTTGGTQYFGPGTRLTVL.

The chain recombines TRBV7-2 with TRBJ2-3; tentatively, D is TRBD1 (6 bases). Germline loops: CDR1 SGHTA, CDR2 FQGNSA. This CDR3 has 13 residues. With 6 bases removed from V and 1 base from J, the gap between germline ends came to 8 bases. The CDR3 region is CASSRQGTDTQYF. The CDR3 coding sequence is TGTGCCAGCAGTCGACAGGGCACAGATACGCAGTATTTT.

The chain uses TRBV5-1 and TRBJ1-2, with 11 bases identical to TRBD1. CDR1 SGHRS and CDR2 YFSETQ come from the germline V gene. After removal of 3 bases from V and 4 bases from J, the junction contained 8 bases not matched to a gene. This CDR3 spans 16 amino acids. The CDR3 loop is CASSSRDRGSGYGYTF. The CDR3 nucleotides are TGCGCCAGCAGCTCCCGGGACAGGGGGTCGGGCTATGGCTACACCTTC. Full variable domain (missing parts from reference TRBV5-1 and TRBJ1-2): KAGVTQTPRYLIKTRGQQVTLSCSPISGHRSVSWYQQTPGQGLQFLFEYFSETQRNKGNFPGRFSGRQFSNSRSEMNVSTLELGDSALYLCASSSRDRGSGYGYTFGSGTRLTVV.

The V gene is TRBV28, the J gene TRBJ1-4; no definite D call. The CDR3 length is 16 residues. V lost 3 bases to trimming and J lost 1 base, with 12 bases between them. CDR1 and CDR2 (germline): MDHEN, SYDVKM. The CDR3 reads CASSFVSRRTNEKLFF. The CDR3 DNA reads as TGTGCCAGCAGTTTCGTGAGCAGGCGAACTAATGAAAAACTGTTTTTT.

The chain has TRBV5-5 and TRBJ1-5; no definite D call. V was cut by 2 bases and J by 2 bases, with 14 bases left in between. Germline loops: CDR1 SGHKS, CDR2 YYEKEE (reference sequence). This CDR3 is 16 amino acids long. CDR3 loop: CASSFGGNGGNQPQHF. The CDR3 coding sequence is TGTGCCAGCAGCTTCGGAGGGAATGGGGGCAATCAGCCCCAGCATTTT.

J is TRBJ2-7 and V is TRBV5-5; 9 bases match TRBD2. Germline CDR1 and CDR2: SGHKS and YYEKEE (reference sequence). CDR3 size: 15 residues. The junction had 10 bases not matched to a gene; V was cut back by 5 bases and J by 4 bases. For the CDR3, the DNA is TGTGCCAGCAGTCAGGTAGCGGGAGCTAGGTACGAGCAGTACTTC. Translated, it gives CASSQVAGARYEQYF.

J is TRBJ2-4 and V is TRBV6-1; D not resolved. Per the germline V gene, CDR1 is MNHNS and CDR2 is SASEGT. The CDR3 contains 15 residues. V was clipped by 6 bases and J by 0 bases, with 12 bases between them. This CDR3 reads CASRSSGGAKNIQYF. The CDR3 region has the DNA TGTGCCAGCAGATCCTCGGGCGGAGCCAAAAACATTCAGTACTTC.

The chain employs TRBV27 and TRBJ1-2; a weak D match, TRBD1 (5 bases). CDR1 and CDR2 (germline): MNHEY, SMNVEV (reference sequence). This CDR3 region has 16 residues. V lost 3 bases, J lost 4 bases, and 18 bases lay in between. CDR3 loop: CASSFVWGGGGYGYTF. In DNA form, the CDR3 reads TGTGCCAGCAGTTTCGTCTGGGGTGGGGGGGGCTATGGCTACACCTTC.

The rearrangement joins TRBV6-1 to TRBJ2-1, with no clear D. CDR1 and CDR2 from the germline V gene are MNHNS and SASEGT. V was pared by 11 bases and J by 11 bases, with 28 bases between. This CDR3 has 15 residues. CDR3 DNA sequence: TGTGCCTTACCGAACCGGGTCAAGTTACTCGAAAAGCAGTTCTTC. It is translated as CALPNRVKLLEKQFF.

This chain connects TRBV30 to TRBJ1-5, with 7 bases matching TRBD1. Trimming cost V 2 bases and J 7 bases; bases outside gene matches: 8. Germline V CDR1 and CDR2: GTSNPN, SVGIG (reference sequence). The CDR3 totals 14 residues. The CDR3 protein is CAWSMGQLRQPQHF. Here the CDR3 DNA reads TGTGCCTGGAGTATGGGACAGCTAAGGCAGCCCCAGCATTTT. The full variable domain, in which reference TRBV30 and TRBJ1-5 provide the parts outside the CDR3, is SQTIHQWPATLVQPVGSPLSLECTVEGTSNPNLYWYRQAAGRGLQLLFYSVGIGQISSEVPQNLSASRPQDRQFILSSKKLLLSDSGFYLCAWSMGQLRQPQHFGDGTRLSIL.

The genes are TRBV2 and TRBJ2-1; 8 bases match TRBD2. Trimming cost V 7 bases and J 8 bases; bases outside gene matches: 7. The germline CDR1 and CDR2 sequences are SNHLY and FYNNEI. The CDR3 has 13 residues. The CDR3 sequence is CASNGGLAYEQFF. CDR3 DNA sequence: TGTGCCAGCAACGGAGGACTAGCCTATGAGCAGTTCTTC.

This chain uses TRBV11-1 with TRBJ2-1; 13 nucleotides agree with TRBD2. CDR1 and CDR2 from the germline V gene are SGHAT and FQDESV (reference sequence). V lost 5 bases to trimming and J lost 5 bases; unmatched junction nucleotides: 6. The CDR3 loop spans 16 amino acids. CDR3 nucleotides: TGTGCCAGCAGCCCCCGGACTAGCGGGAGCCACAATGAGCAGTTCTTC. It yields the protein CASSPRTSGSHNEQFF.

This clone has a handful of counts. V and J are TRBV2 and TRBJ2-5; 8 bases line up with TRBD1. With V trimmed by 8 bases and J by 0 bases, 5 bases remained unmatched. The length of the CDR3 is 14 residues. Per germline, CDR1 SNHLY and CDR2 FYNNEI. This CDR3 reads CASAETGDQETQYF. The CDR3 nucleotides are TGTGCCAGCGCCGAGACAGGGGACCAAGAGACCCAGTACTTC.

The chain combines TRBV5-4 with TRBJ1-1, with D unresolved. Germline loops: CDR1 SGHNT, CDR2 YYREEE (reference sequence). CDR3 length: 13 amino acids. V shed 1 base and J shed 10 bases, with 14 bases lying between them. CDR3 amino acids: CASSLSERRGAFF. CDR3 nucleotides: TGTGCCAGCAGCTTGTCGGAGCGACGGGGAGCTTTCTTT.

The chain couples TRBV19 to TRBJ1-4; D not certain. The germline CDR1 and CDR2 sequences are LNHDA and SQIVND (reference sequence). The CDR3 extends over 13 amino acids. Trimming took off 6 bases at V and 7 bases at J, with 12 bases between the two ends. The CDR3 DNA is TGTGCCAGTAGGCTACTACCAGGTGAAAAACTGTTTTTT. This translates into CASRLLPGEKLFF.

The chain uses TRBV5-1 and TRBJ2-1; perhaps TRBD1 as D (6 bases). V was shortened by 4 bases and J by 3 bases, with 14 bases between the two germline ends. Germline values: CDR1 SGHRS, CDR2 YFSETQ. The CDR3 consists of 15 residues. The CDR3 loop is CASSTRDTHYNEQFF. CDR3 sequence (DNA): TGCGCCAGCAGCACCCGGGACACACACTACAATGAGCAGTTCTTC.

This rearrangement joins TRBV6-1 to TRBJ1-2; D is perhaps TRBD1 (5 bases). This CDR3 spans 15 amino acids. V was shortened by 2 bases and J by 8 bases, with 18 bases between the two germline ends. CDR1 and CDR2 from the germline V gene are MNHNS and SASEGT. CDR3 region: CASSESAGWSHGYTF. The DNA for the CDR3 is TGTGCCAGCAGTGAATCGGCAGGGTGGAGCCACGGCTACACCTTC.